The clone carrying this TCR beta chain appeared a single time. This sample was included in a study of blood T cell dynamics during melanoma immunotherapy. Every bulk PBMC sample received the same 350 ng of DNA. Assay: immunoSEQ multiplex PCR; the TCRdb copy retains only in-frame clones and omits some. This sample carries 9,500 to 14,000 clones, around 78% of them seen once, and the ten largest clones take 19%. As for time point: pre-treatment baseline. Apart from a couple of fast progressors, RECIST 1.1 response was judged 12 weeks post-infusion. Between the trimmed V and J ends, which lost 1 base and 1 base, there was a span of 7 bases. Germline loops: CDR1 SGHVS, CDR2 FNYEAQ. CDR3 length: 14 amino acids.

The receptor was derived from a human donor with melanoma. Source: blood, taken from a patient treated with checkpoint blockade. This rearrangement joins TRBV7-6 to TRBJ2-5; D is unclear. The CDR3 coding sequence is TGTGCCAGCAGCTTAGGTGGCGGCCAAGAGACCCAGTACTTC. Residues: CASSLGGGQETQYF.